The next 27 T cell receptor beta chains were all read from a single sample in a study of cytomegalovirus exposure and HLA in healthy donors. PCR was performed using 60 Vbeta and 13 Jbeta primers. TCRdb's copy holds only in-frame clones and misses some; the assay was immunoSEQ multiplex PCR. The profile shows around 100,000 clones, approximately 72% of them singletons. The sequenced material came from PBMCs. The receptors here all came from a woman aged 50 to 65 in good health and CMV-seronegative.

The chain combines TRBV19 with TRBJ2-5; 9 nucleotides match TRBD1. The tail of the sequence fits TRBJ2-7 better, so the J call may be wrong. This CDR3 is 16 amino acids long. Germline values: CDR1 LNHDA, CDR2 SQIVND (reference sequence). CDR3 protein: CASSIGDRADTYEQYF. The CDR3, as DNA: TGTGCCAGTAGTATAGGGGACAGGGCGGATACGTACGAGCAGTACTTC.

The genes are TRBV6-5 and TRBJ1-1; 8 bases match TRBD1. With 6 bases clipped from V and 3 bases from J, the junction kept 6 bases outside the gene matches. Germline CDR1 MNHEY, CDR2 SVGAGI. This CDR3 spans 14 amino acids. CDR3 residues: CASSRTGRDTEAFF. The CDR3, as DNA: TGTGCCAGCAGCCGGACAGGGAGGGACACTGAAGCTTTCTTT.

The CDR3 is CASSGGDRSQHF. CDR3 sequence (DNA): TGTGCCAGCAGTGGTGGGGACAGGTCACAGCATTTT. V and J are TRBV6-5 and TRBJ1-5; the match to TRBD1 covers 8 bases. The CDR3 runs 12 residues. After removal of 5 bases from V and 13 bases from J, the junction contained 7 bases not matched to a gene. Germline values: CDR1 MNHEY, CDR2 SVGAGI.

This chain's CDR3 is CAWGRGGLLGAFF. The CDR3 DNA is TGTGCCTGGGGAAGGGGAGGACTTCTTGGGGCTTTCTTT. The chain is built from TRBV30 and TRBJ1-1; D might be TRBD1 (5 bases). Per germline, CDR1 GTSNPN and CDR2 SVGIG (reference sequence). The CDR3 contains 13 residues. Trimming took 5 bases from V and 11 from J, leaving 21 bases between them.

V is TRBV7-2 and J is TRBJ2-7, with TRBD1 identical over 7 bases. Germline CDR1 reads SGHTA; CDR2 reads FQGNSA. Trimming took 5 bases from V and 0 from J; bases not matched to a gene: 4. CDR3 length: 14 residues. The CDR3, as DNA: TGTGCCAGCAGCCCCCGACAGGGCTCCTACGAGCAGTACTTC. Translated: CASSPRQGSYEQYF.

A remark on this clone: The identical CDR3 is also encoded by other nucleotide sequences in the sample. This chain joins TRBV9 and TRBJ2-1, with D hard to call. V lost 3 bases to trimming and J lost 4 bases, with 5 bases between them. CDR1 and CDR2 from the germline V gene are SGDLS and YYNGEE. This CDR3 comprises 12 residues. The CDR3 nucleotides read TGTGCCAGCAGCGACAGTTACAATGAGCAGTTCTTC. Its protein product is CASSDSYNEQFF.

As DNA, the CDR3 is TGTGCCAGCAGCGGAAGACGGGACAGGGGTGCCGGGGAGCTGTTTTTT. It translates to CASSGRRDRGAGELFF. The chain carries TRBV7-9 and TRBJ2-2, with 10 bases matching TRBD1. The J segment lost 6 bases and the V segment lost 5 bases, leaving 9 bases of the junction unmatched. CDR3 length: 16 residues. Germline CDR1 and CDR2: SEHNR and FQNEAQ (reference sequence).

This chain connects TRBV7-3 to TRBJ2-3; 9 positions match TRBD2. This CDR3 is built from 16 residues. Losses at the gene ends were 5 bases for V and 1 base for J; bases not matched to a gene: 7. The germline gives CDR1 SGHTA, CDR2 FQGTGA. The CDR3 nucleotides read TGTGCCAGCAGCCCATATCTAGCGGGGCGCACAGATACGCAGTATTTT. This codes for CASSPYLAGRTDTQYF.

The chain recombines TRBV9 with TRBJ2-2, with D maybe TRBD2 (6 bases). This CDR3 spans 14 amino acids. Trimming cost V 4 bases and J 3 bases, with 10 bases left between them. Germline values: CDR1 SGDLS, CDR2 YYNGEE. Here the CDR3 DNA reads TGTGCCAGCAGCACGGGACTTGACACCGGGGAGCTGTTTTTT. Its translation: CASSTGLDTGELFF.

The rearrangement links TRBV4-1 to TRBJ2-1, with D possibly TRBD1 on 5 matching bases. V dropped 1 base and J dropped 9 bases, with 16 bases sitting between them. This CDR3 is built from 15 residues. Germline loops: CDR1 MGHRA, CDR2 YSYEKL. CDR3 in amino acids: CASSQVALGHSEQFF. DNA for the CDR3: TGCGCCAGCAGCCAAGTCGCCTTGGGGCACAGTGAGCAGTTCTTC.

The sample holds a few counts of this clone. CDR3 DNA: TGTGCCAGCAGTTTCCGAACAGGGGGCCGGGAGCTGTTTTTT. This translates into CASSFRTGGRELFF. This chain links TRBV6-5 with TRBJ2-2, with 9 bases identical to TRBD1. The ends lost 4 bases at V and 9 bases at J; junction bases unmatched: 6. CDR1 is MNHEY and CDR2 is SVGAGI in the germline V gene. The CDR3 is 14 amino acids.

The J gene is TRBJ2-6, the V gene TRBV4-3; D unclear. Germline V gene data show CDR1 as LGHNA and CDR2 as YSLEER. Trimming removed 0 bases at V and 3 bases at J, with 9 bases between. This CDR3 contains 16 residues. The CDR3 DNA sequence: TGCGCCAGCAGCCAAGATTCGGTCTTTGGGGCCAACGTCCTGACTTTC. This codes for CASSQDSVFGANVLTF.

This rearrangement joins TRBV20-1 to TRBJ2-1, with a possible D match to TRBD2 (5 bases). Germline CDR1 DFQATT, CDR2 SNEGSKA (reference sequence). V was trimmed by 7 bases and J by 10 bases, leaving 11 bases between them. This CDR3 comprises 10 residues. This CDR3 is CSVPREEQFF. The CDR3 nucleotides are TGCAGTGTCCCCCGGGAAGAGCAGTTCTTC.

The chain couples TRBV7-9 to TRBJ2-1, with a possible D match to TRBD2 (6 bases). The CDR3 sequence is 15 residues long. V lost 2 bases and J 8 bases, leaving 16 bases between the germline ends. Looked up from germline, CDR1 is SEHNR and CDR2 is FQNEAQ (reference sequence). The CDR3 DNA sequence: TGTGCCAGCAGCTTATTTGGAGGGGTTGGAGATGAGCAGTTCTTC. Protein: CASSLFGGVGDEQFF.

This clone has just a few counts. The genes are TRBV5-1 and TRBJ2-3; 9 bases are a match to TRBD1. The CDR3 spans 14 residues. Germline V CDR1 and CDR2: SGHRS, YFSETQ. V trimming: 3 bases; J trimming: 4 bases; junction bases outside the gene matches: 3. The CDR3 bases are TGCGCCAGCAGCTCTGGACAGGGGTCAGATACGCAGTATTTT. Its translation: CASSSGQGSDTQYF.

In its sample, this clone was seen once. V is TRBV10-2 and J is TRBJ2-7; D not resolved. Germline CDR1 reads WSHSY; CDR2 reads SAAADI. The CDR3 runs 12 residues. Trimming shortened V by 5 bases and J by 3 bases, and 8 bases separated the two germline ends. Here the CDR3 reads CASSHSIYEQYF. The DNA for the CDR3 is TGCGCCAGCAGTCACAGTATCTACGAGCAGTACTTC.

The chain links TRBV4-3 to TRBJ2-5; 15 bases align to TRBD2. Germline lookup yields CDR1 LGHNA and CDR2 YSLEER. V was clipped by 4 bases and J by 2 bases; unmatched bases: 2. The CDR3 is 16 residues long. CDR3 in amino acids: CASSLGLAGGQETQYF. CDR3 coding DNA: TGCGCCAGCAGCCTCGGACTAGCGGGAGGGCAAGAGACCCAGTACTTC.

The chain couples TRBV4-1 to TRBJ2-5; tentative D call: TRBD2 (5 bases). This CDR3 region has 12 residues. Germline CDR1 reads MGHRA; CDR2 reads YSYEKL. Trimming cost V 4 bases and J 6 bases, with 9 bases left between them. The CDR3 DNA sequence: TGCGCCAGCAGCCGCGGGTTTCAGACCCAGTACTTC. Translated, it gives CASSRGFQTQYF.

The chain has TRBV2 and TRBJ2-1; 8 bases agree with TRBD2. This CDR3 is built from 17 residues. From germline, CDR1 is SNHLY and CDR2 FYNNEI. V was clipped by 3 bases and J by 2 bases; unmatched bases: 9. The CDR3 region is CASSDGLRTSTYNEQFF. In nucleotides, the CDR3 is TGTGCCAGCAGTGACGGTTTGAGGACTAGCACCTACAATGAGCAGTTCTTC.

V usage is TRBV9 and J usage is TRBJ1-1; weak D call: TRBD1 (5 bases). Germline V lookup: CDR1 SGDLS, CDR2 YYNGEE. V was trimmed by 0 bases and J by 11 bases, leaving 11 bases between them. This CDR3 comprises 12 residues. This chain's CDR3 is CASSVAGERAFF. Written as DNA, the CDR3 is TGTGCCAGCAGCGTAGCGGGGGAGAGGGCTTTCTTT. The full variable domain, completed using reference TRBV9 and TRBJ1-1, is DSGVTQTPKHLITATGQRVTLRCSPRSGDLSVYWYQQSLDQGLQFLIQYYNGEERAKGNILERFSAQQFPDLHSELNLSSLELGDSALYFCASSVAGERAFFGQGTRLTVV.

The chain recombines TRBV29-1 with TRBJ2-3; a weak D match, TRBD1 (5 bases). This CDR3 comprises 15 residues. V was pared by 4 bases and J by 2 bases, with 16 bases between. Germline CDR1 and CDR2: SQVTM and ANQGSEA. The DNA for the CDR3 is TGCAGCGTTGGAGCGACAGCCTCATACACAGATACGCAGTATTTT. Translating it yields CSVGATASYTDTQYF.

CDR3 nucleotide sequence: TGCGCCAGCACGCCTAGCGGGGCAAACTCCTACGAGCAGTACTTC. This translates into CASTPSGANSYEQYF. The genes are TRBV4-1 and TRBJ2-5; 9 nucleotides line up with TRBD2. The DNA end lines up better with TRBJ2-7; the J call may be wrong. CDR3 length equals 15 residues. The germline V gene has CDR1 MGHRA and CDR2 YSYEKL.

This rearrangement joins TRBV28 to TRBJ2-3; D unclear. The CDR3 consists of 13 residues. Trimming removed 3 bases from V and 0 bases from J, with 4 bases in between. CDR1 is MDHEN, CDR2 SYDVKM, per germline. This CDR3 reads CASSLYSTDTQYF. CDR3 DNA sequence: TGTGCCAGCAGTTTGTATAGCACAGATACGCAGTATTTT.

This clone was observed a few times. V and J are TRBV7-9 and TRBJ1-4; 8 bases are a match to TRBD1. The CDR3 spans 14 residues. Germline V lookup: CDR1 SEHNR, CDR2 FQNEAQ (reference sequence). The ends lost 4 bases at V and 4 bases at J; junction bases unmatched: 2. CDR3 nucleotides: TGTGCCAGCAGCTCGGGACAGGATAATGAAAAACTGTTTTTT. It specifies CASSSGQDNEKLFF.

The genes are TRBV2 and TRBJ1-1; D call uncertain. Trimming removed 0 bases from V and 5 bases from J, with 13 bases in between. Germline CDR1 and CDR2: SNHLY and FYNNEI. The CDR3 is 15 residues long. The chain's CDR3 is CASSEAPSFGTEAFF. Here the CDR3 DNA reads TGTGCCAGCAGTGAAGCGCCTAGTTTTGGAACTGAAGCTTTCTTT.

This chain joins TRBV11-2 and TRBJ2-7; TRBD2 agrees at 9 bases. Losses at the gene ends were 2 bases for V and 0 bases for J; bases not matched to a gene: 2. Germline CDR1 SGHAT, CDR2 FQNNGV. This CDR3 is built from 15 residues. The CDR3 nucleotides read TGTGCCAGCAGCTTAATTAGCGGGAGCTCCTACGAGCAGTACTTC. The encoded protein is CASSLISGSSYEQYF.

The rearrangement links TRBV18 to TRBJ2-2, with D hard to call. This CDR3 has 16 amino acids. Germline V gene data show CDR1 as KGHSH and CDR2 as LQKENI. Trimming took off 0 bases at V and 0 bases at J, with 8 bases between the two ends. The DNA of the CDR3 is TGTGCCAGCTCACCACCATCTGTAGCGAACACCGGGGAGCTGTTTTTT. This encodes CASSPPSVANTGELFF.